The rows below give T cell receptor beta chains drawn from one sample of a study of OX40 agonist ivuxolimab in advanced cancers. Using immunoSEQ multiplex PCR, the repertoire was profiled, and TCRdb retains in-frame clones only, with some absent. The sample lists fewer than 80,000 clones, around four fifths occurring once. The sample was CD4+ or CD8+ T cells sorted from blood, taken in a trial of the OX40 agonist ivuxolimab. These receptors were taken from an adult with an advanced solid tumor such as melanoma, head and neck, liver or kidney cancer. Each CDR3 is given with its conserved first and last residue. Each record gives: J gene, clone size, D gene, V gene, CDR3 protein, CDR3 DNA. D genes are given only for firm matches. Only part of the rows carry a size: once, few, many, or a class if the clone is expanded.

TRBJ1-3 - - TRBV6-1 CASSGPESGNSGNTIYF TGTGCCAGCAGTGGTCCGGAAAGCGGGAACTCTGGAAACACCATATATTTT
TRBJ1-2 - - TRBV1 CTSSLPGAGGLVRYGYTF TGCACCAGCAGCCTACCCGGGGCAGGGGGCTTGGTTAGGTATGGCTACACCTTC
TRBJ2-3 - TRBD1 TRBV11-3 CASSAGQGGTDTQYF TGTGCCAGCAGCGCCGGACAGGGTGGCACAGATACGCAGTATTTT
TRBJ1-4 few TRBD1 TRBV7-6 CASSAGTGRNEKLFF TGTGCCAGCAGCGCCGGGACAGGGAGGAATGAAAAACTGTTTTTT
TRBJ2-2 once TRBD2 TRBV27 CASRIRGGGTGELFF TGTGCCAGCAGAATACGGGGGGGCGGCACCGGGGAGCTGTTTTTT
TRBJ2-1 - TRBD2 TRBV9 CASSFRAGSSYNEQFF TGCGCCAGCAGCTTCCGAGCGGGAAGCTCCTACAATGAGCAGTTCTTC
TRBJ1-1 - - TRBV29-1 CSVAWGATEAFF TGCAGCGTGGCGTGGGGTGCCACTGAAGCTTTCTTT
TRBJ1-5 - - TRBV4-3 CASSQGGGQPQHF TGCGCCAGCAGCCAAGGGGGGGGTCAGCCCCAGCATTTT
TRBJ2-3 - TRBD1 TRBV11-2 CASSLGRLGQGAGTDTQYF TGTGCCAGCAGCTTGGGTCGCCTCGGACAGGGGGCTGGCACAGATACGCAGTATTTT
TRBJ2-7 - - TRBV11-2 CASSLFTNSYEQYF TGTGCCAGCAGCTTATTCACAAACTCCTACGAGCAGTACTTC
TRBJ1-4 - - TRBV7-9 CASSRDISNEKLFF TGTGCCAGCAGCCGGGACATCTCGAATGAAAAACTGTTTTTT
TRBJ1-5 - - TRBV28 CASSLKGPRGNQPQHF TGTGCCAGCAGTTTAAAGGGCCCCCGAGGGAATCAGCCCCAGCATTTT
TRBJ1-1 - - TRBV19 CASTPTGLGGTEAFF TGTGCCAGTACCCCGACGGGCCTCGGAGGCACTGAAGCTTTCTTT
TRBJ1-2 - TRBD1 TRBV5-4 CASRQSGTAGGYTF TGTGCCAGCAGACAATCCGGGACAGCGGGTGGCTACACCTTC
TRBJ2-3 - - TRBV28 CASSLLGRPTDTQYF TGTGCCAGCAGTTTATTGGGCCGACCAACAGATACGCAGTATTTT
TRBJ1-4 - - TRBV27 CASRRGNEKLFF TGTGCCAGCAGGAGAGGTAATGAAAAACTGTTTTTT
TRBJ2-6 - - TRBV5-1 CASSLDGYSSGANVLTF TGCGCCAGCAGCTTGGACGGTTACTCCTCTGGGGCCAACGTCCTGACTTTC
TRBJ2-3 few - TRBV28 CASSLFGRGVDTQYF TGTGCCAGCAGTTTATTTGGTAGGGGGGTGGATACGCAGTATTTT
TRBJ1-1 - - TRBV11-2 CASSPSGRRGTEAFF TGTGCCAGCAGCCCGAGTGGGAGGCGGGGCACTGAAGCTTTCTTT
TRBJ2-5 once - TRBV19 CASSEGGPRETQYF TGTGCCAGTAGTGAGGGGGGCCCCCGGGAGACCCAGTACTTC
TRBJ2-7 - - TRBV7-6 CASSQTGGRVDEQYF TGTGCCAGCAGCCAAACCGGTGGCAGGGTTGACGAGCAGTACTTC
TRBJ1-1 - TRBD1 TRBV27 CASSLDRGLNTEAFF TGTGCCAGCAGTCTAGACAGGGGGCTTAACACTGAAGCTTTCTTT
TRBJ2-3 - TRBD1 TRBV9 CASSAHRDRGTDTQYF TGTGCCAGCAGCGCCCACCGGGACAGGGGCACAGATACGCAGTATTTT
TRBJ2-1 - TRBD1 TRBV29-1 CSVEDGTGAANEQFF TGCAGCGTTGAAGACGGGACAGGGGCGGCCAATGAGCAGTTCTTC
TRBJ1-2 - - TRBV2 CASSELGVINYGYTF TGTGCCAGCAGTGAATTGGGAGTTATTAACTATGGCTACACCTTC
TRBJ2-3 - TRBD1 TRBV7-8 CASSLAGRGPSTDTQYF TGTGCCAGCAGCTTAGCGGGCAGGGGGCCTAGCACAGATACGCAGTATTTT
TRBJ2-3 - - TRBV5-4 CASSPRTGSSDTQYF TGTGCCAGCAGCCCACGGACTGGATCCTCAGATACGCAGTATTTT
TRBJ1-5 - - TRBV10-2 CASSEGQLHQPQHF TGCGCCAGCAGTGAGGGACAGTTGCATCAGCCCCAGCATTTT
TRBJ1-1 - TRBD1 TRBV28 CASTYDRGSVEAFF TGTGCCAGCACCTACGACAGGGGGAGTGTTGAAGCTTTCTTT
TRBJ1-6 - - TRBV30 CAWSVGDVNSPLHF TGTGCCTGGAGCGTAGGGGACGTTAATTCACCCCTCCACTTT
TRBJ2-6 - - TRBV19 CASSSGANVLTF TGTGCCAGTAGTTCCGGGGCCAACGTCCTGACTTTC
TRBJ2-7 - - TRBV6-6 CASSYLVNYEQYF TGTGCCAGCAGTTACTTGGTCAACTACGAGCAGTACTTC
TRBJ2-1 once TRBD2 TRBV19 CASSGRQVYNEQFF TGTGCCAGTAGCGGGAGGCAGGTCTACAATGAGCAGTTCTTC
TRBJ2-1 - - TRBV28 CASSSRHGRYNEQFF TGTGCCAGCAGCTCACGACACGGACGGTACAATGAGCAGTTCTTC
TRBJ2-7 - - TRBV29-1 CSVFWAYEQYF TGCAGCGTTTTTTGGGCCTACGAGCAGTACTTC
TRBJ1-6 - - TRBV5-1 CASSFTAGSYNSPLHF TGCGCCAGCAGCTTCACAGCCGGGTCCTATAATTCACCCCTCCACTTT
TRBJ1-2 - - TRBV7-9 CASSHGGGNTYGYTF TGTGCCAGCAGCCATGGAGGGGGTAATACCTATGGCTACACCTTC
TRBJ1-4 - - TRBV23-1 CASSQSKGANEKLFF TGCGCCAGCAGTCAATCGAAGGGGGCTAATGAAAAACTGTTTTTT
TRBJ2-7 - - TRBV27 CASSLFGGFESSEQYF TGTGCCAGCAGTTTATTTGGGGGCTTCGAGAGTTCCGAGCAGTACTTC
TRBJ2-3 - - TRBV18 CASSPGLHFTDTQYF TGTGCCAGCTCACCGGGGCTACATTTCACAGATACGCAGTATTTT
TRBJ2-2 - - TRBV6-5 CASSQLRGGELFF TGTGCCAGCAGTCAGTTAAGAGGGGGGGAGCTGTTTTTT
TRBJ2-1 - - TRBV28 CASSLFPGTYNEQFF TGTGCCAGCAGTTTATTCCCGGGAACCTACAATGAGCAGTTCTTC
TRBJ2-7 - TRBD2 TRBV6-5 CASSPLAGGSYEQYF TGTGCCAGCAGCCCACTAGCGGGAGGCTCCTACGAGCAGTACTTC
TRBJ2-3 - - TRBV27 CASSRYTDTQYF TGTGCCAGCAGCCGTTACACAGATACGCAGTATTTT
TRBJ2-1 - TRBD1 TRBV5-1 CASRRQGLGEQFF TGCGCCAGCAGAAGACAGGGGTTAGGTGAGCAGTTCTTC
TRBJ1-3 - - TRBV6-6 CASSYLWDGGINTIYF TGTGCCAGCAGTTACCTCTGGGACGGCGGGATAAACACCATATATTTT
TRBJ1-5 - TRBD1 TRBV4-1 CASSKQGSPYNQPQHF TGCGCCAGCAGCAAACAGGGGTCCCCTTACAATCAGCCCCAGCATTTT